These T cell receptor beta chains were read from a single sample in a study of blood T cell repertoires in COVID-19. Method: immunoSEQ multiplex PCR; TCRdb's copy keeps in-frame clones and lacks some. The data hold more than 70,000 clones, with about 76% observed a single time. The sequenced material came from peripheral blood. The receptor source for this set is a human donor in a cohort sampled during active COVID-19. CDR3s include the opening cysteine and the closing phenylalanine or tryptophan. The D gene is left open where the match is weak. The size of a clone is reported for some rows only, either as once, few or many, or as a class for expanded clones.

size	D	J	V	DNA	CDR3
.	TRBD1	TRBJ2-7	TRBV28	TGTGCCAGCAGTTTGGGGACAGGGGGCAAGGACGAGCAGTACTTC	CASSLGTGGKDEQYF
.	TRBD1	TRBJ1-2	TRBV18	TGTGCCAGCTCACCCCAGACAGGGCGGGATGGCTACACCTTC	CASSPQTGRDGYTF
.	TRBD2	TRBJ2-1	TRBV11-1	TGTGCCAGCAGCATCGGACTAGCGGGAGGCTGGGATGAGCAGTTCTTC	CASSIGLAGGWDEQFF
few	.	TRBJ2-2	TRBV7-8	TGTGCCAGCAGCTTAGTCCTGACTAGAGGTTACACCGGGGAGCTGTTTTTT	CASSLVLTRGYTGELFF
.	.	TRBJ1-2	TRBV5-6	TGTGCCAGCACTTCGCGGGAAATGAGATATTCTGGCTACACCTTC	CASTSREMRYSGYTF
once	.	TRBJ1-4	TRBV18	TGTGCCAGCTCACCACGGCCCTCCGGGGGTAATGAAAAACTGTTTTTT	CASSPRPSGGNEKLFF
.	TRBD1	TRBJ2-7	TRBV7-2	TGTGCCAGCAGCCAAGCGCGACAGGGGGTCCCGGACTTC	CASSQARQGVPDF
.	TRBD2	TRBJ2-3	TRBV29-1	TGCAGCTTCACAAAGACTAGCGGCACAGATACGCAGTATTTT	CSFTKTSGTDTQYF
few	.	TRBJ2-2	TRBV7-9	TGTGCCAGCAACCAGGGAACGGGTACCGGGGAGCTGTTTTTT	CASNQGTGTGELFF
.	.	TRBJ1-6	TRBV12-3/TRBV12-4	TGTGCCAGCAGTTTATCCTGGAGATCACCCCTCCACTTT	CASSLSWRSPLHF
.	TRBD1	TRBJ1-6	TRBV2	TGTGCCAGCAAGGACAGGGGAATGGGTTCACCCCTCCACTTT	CASKDRGMGSPLHF
.	.	TRBJ2-3	TRBV10-3	TGTGCCACCGGGACTGGCCCAGCGGGTACGCAGTATTTT	CATGTGPAGTQYF
.	TRBD1	TRBJ2-3	TRBV29-1	TGCAGCGTTGAAGAGGACAGGCGTACAGATACGCAGTATTTT	CSVEEDRRTDTQYF
.	.	TRBJ1-1	TRBV6-5	TGTGCCAGCAGTTTCTTAGGAGGGAAGTTGAACACTGAAGCTTTCTTT	CASSFLGGKLNTEAFF
.	.	TRBJ2-1	TRBV7-2	TGTGCCAGCAGCTTGCAGACTACCGCCAGAGATGAGCAGTTCTTC	CASSLQTTARDEQFF
.	TRBD2	TRBJ2-3	TRBV5-6	TGTGCCAGCCGCCCTAGCGGGAGGGCCGGAGATACGCAGTATTTT	CASRPSGRAGDTQYF
.	.	TRBJ2-3	TRBV5-1	TGCGCCAGCAGCTTGCAAAGCCCTTTTACAGATACGCAGTATTTT	CASSLQSPFTDTQYF
.	TRBD1	TRBJ2-2	TRBV7-8	TGTGCCAGCAGCAATACAGGGGCCAACACCGGGGAGCTGTTTTTT	CASSNTGANTGELFF
.	TRBD2	TRBJ2-2	TRBV5-4	TGTGCCAGCAGCTTCGGGCGGGAGAAGGGACCCGGGGAGCTGTTTTTT	CASSFGREKGPGELFF
.	.	TRBJ1-1	TRBV10-1	TGCGCCAGCAGTGGTACTTACAGGGAAGCTTTCTTT	CASSGTYREAFF
.	TRBD1	TRBJ1-1	TRBV14	TGTGCCAGCAGCCCGAACAGGGGCCATAACACTGAAGCTTTCTTT	CASSPNRGHNTEAFF
.	TRBD1	TRBJ2-1	TRBV6-5	TGTGCCAGCCGAGGGGGCGTTGGGGAGCCTTATGAGCAGTTCTTC	CASRGGVGEPYEQFF
.	TRBD2	TRBJ2-7	TRBV15	TGTGCCACCAGCCTTCGGGGGGGCATAGCCTACGAGCAGTACTTC	CATSLRGGIAYEQYF
.	TRBD1	TRBJ2-5	TRBV10-3	TGTGCCATCAGGGGGGGACAGGGCCAGGAGACCCAGTACTTC	CAIRGGQGQETQYF
once	.	TRBJ2-7	TRBV29-1	TGCAGCGTTGTTCGCGGGGCTGGTCTAGGCGAGCAGTACTTC	CSVVRGAGLGEQYF